These T cell receptor beta chains were read from a single sample in a study of T-cell reconstitution after alpha-beta-depleted transplantation in children. TCRdb reprocessed the PCR reads via MiXCR and lists one record per CDR3 protein. Found here are approximately 300,000 distinct CDR3 sequences, over 7% of them singletons; the top ten hold about 8.2%. The sample consisted of peripheral blood, taken 360 days after TCRalphabeta/CD19-depleted stem cell transplant. These TCRs come from a female patient aged 2 to 10 who had a stem cell transplant for Fanconi anemia, so the T cells may come from the graft donor. Each CDR3 is given with its conserved first and last residue. A D gene is named only where the DNA matches it firmly. A row's size may be missing; if present it is once, few, many or a size class.

D: TRBD1
size: NA
J: TRBJ2-7
V: TRBV4-1
CDR3: CASSRKRRTGGEAGPYYEQYF
DNA: TGCGCCAGCAGCCGGAAACGGCGGACAGGGGGCGAAGCGGGGCCTTATTACGAGCAGTACTTC

D: NA
size: NA
J: TRBJ2-5
V: TRBV7-9
CDR3: CASSLIGRGRGETQYF
DNA: TGTGCCAGCAGCTTAATAGGACGGGGGAGAGGGGAGACCCAGTACTTC

D: TRBD1
size: NA
J: TRBJ2-7
V: TRBV5-1
CDR3: CASSRFRDRPYEQYF
DNA: TGCGCCAGCAGCAGGTTCCGGGACAGACCCTACGAGCAGTACTTC

D: NA
size: NA
J: TRBJ1-2
V: TRBV6-5
CDR3: CASSLDGPDYGYTF
DNA: TGTGCCAGCAGTTTGGACGGGCCCGACTATGGCTACACCTTC

D: TRBD1
size: many
J: TRBJ2-7
V: TRBV20-1
CDR3: CSAKSGTGTGLSYEQYF
DNA: TGCAGTGCTAAGTCAGGCACCGGGACAGGGCTTTCCTACGAGCAGTACTTC

D: NA
size: many
J: TRBJ2-3
V: TRBV15
CDR3: CATSRTAWQGTDTQYF
DNA: TGTGCCACCAGCAGAACCGCATGGCAAGGCACAGATACGCAGTATTTT

D: NA
size: few
J: TRBJ2-5
V: TRBV20-1
CDR3: CSANQNQETQYF
DNA: TGCAGTGCTAATCAGAACCAAGAGACCCAGTACTTC

D: TRBD2
size: many
J: TRBJ2-1
V: TRBV10-3
CDR3: CAIRDGGGPYNEQFF
DNA: TGTGCCATCAGGGACGGGGGAGGGCCTTACAATGAGCAGTTCTTC

D: NA
size: few
J: TRBJ2-5
V: TRBV11-2
CDR3: CASSLDSRRTQETQYF
DNA: TGTGCCAGCAGCTTAGATTCCCGACGGACCCAAGAGACCCAGTACTTC

D: NA
size: many
J: TRBJ2-5
V: TRBV5-1
CDR3: CASSFKVLQETQYF
DNA: TGCGCCAGCAGCTTCAAGGTACTTCAAGAGACCCAGTACTTC

D: NA
size: many
J: TRBJ2-3
V: TRBV25-1
CDR3: CASSDLPGKSSTDTQYF
DNA: TGTGCCAGCAGTGATCTACCCGGGAAATCTAGCACAGATACGCAGTATTTT

D: NA
size: many
J: TRBJ2-5
V: TRBV20-1
CDR3: CSASLARTQETQYF
DNA: TGCAGTGCTAGTCTCGCGCGAACCCAAGAGACCCAGTACTTC

D: NA
size: NA
J: TRBJ1-5
V: TRBV7-8
CDR3: CASSITGQPQHF
DNA: TGTGCCAGCAGCATTACTGGGCAGCCCCAGCATTTT

D: NA
size: many
J: TRBJ2-5
V: TRBV29-1
CDR3: CSVDDWKETQYF
DNA: TGCAGCGTTGACGACTGGAAAGAGACCCAGTACTTC

D: TRBD1
size: many
J: TRBJ2-3
V: TRBV25-1
CDR3: CASSDWLGTGTDTQYF
DNA: TGTGCCAGCAGTGATTGGCTAGGGACAGGTACAGATACGCAGTATTTT

D: NA
size: many
J: TRBJ2-5
V: TRBV29-1
CDR3: CSVAAGIQETQYF
DNA: TGCAGCGTTGCGGCAGGGATACAAGAGACCCAGTACTTC

D: NA
size: NA
J: TRBJ2-5
V: TRBV5-5
CDR3: CASSLWGQDGTQYF
DNA: TGTGCCAGCAGCTTGTGGGGCCAGGATGGGACCCAGTACTTC

D: NA
size: few
J: TRBJ1-2
V: TRBV5-1
CDR3: CASSQGASYGYTF
DNA: TGCGCCAGCTCTCAGGGCGCGAGCTATGGCTACACCTTC

D: TRBD1
size: many
J: TRBJ1-2
V: TRBV20-1
CDR3: CSATTDRGQGYTF
DNA: TGCAGTGCTACCACGGACAGGGGGCAAGGCTACACCTTC

D: TRBD2
size: NA
J: TRBJ2-7
V: TRBV20-1
CDR3: CSASRGTSGKLPLSSYEQYF
DNA: TGCAGTGCTAGCCGTGGGACTAGCGGGAAGCTGCCGTTGAGCTCCTACGAGCAGTACTTC

D: NA
size: many
J: TRBJ2-1
V: TRBV27
CDR3: CASKPYNEQFF
DNA: TGTGCCAGCAAGCCCTACAATGAGCAGTTCTTC

D: NA
size: many
J: TRBJ1-1
V: TRBV6-1
CDR3: CASNAEYMNTEAFF
DNA: TGTGCCAGCAATGCAGAGTACATGAACACTGAAGCTTTCTTT

D: TRBD1
size: many
J: TRBJ1-1
V: TRBV12-3/TRBV12-4
CDR3: CASTSLTGTGDTEAFF
DNA: TGTGCCAGCACCTCACTTACCGGGACAGGGGACACTGAAGCTTTCTTT

D: TRBD1
size: NA
J: TRBJ2-2
V: TRBV5-1
CDR3: CASSLDTDRRKLFF
DNA: TGCGCCAGCAGCTTGGACACGGACAGGAGAAAGCTGTTTTTT

D: NA
size: many
J: TRBJ1-1
V: TRBV7-6
CDR3: CASSLADRNTEAFF
DNA: TGTGCCAGCAGCTTAGCGGATAGAAACACTGAAGCTTTCTTT

D: TRBD2
size: many
J: TRBJ2-7
V: TRBV4-1
CDR3: CASSRKREQSEQYF
DNA: TGCGCCAGCAGCCGGAAGCGGGAGCAATCCGAGCAGTACTTC

D: TRBD1
size: NA
J: TRBJ2-5
V: TRBV6-2/TRBV6-3
CDR3: CASSYSSTGQGKETQYF
DNA: TGTGCCAGCAGTTACTCCTCTACCGGACAGGGAAAGGAGACCCAGTACTTC

D: NA
size: few
J: TRBJ1-2
V: TRBV7-2
CDR3: CASSFGPGKDYGYTF
DNA: TGTGCCAGCAGCTTTGGGCCTGGGAAGGACTATGGCTACACCTTC

D: NA
size: NA
J: TRBJ1-3
V: TRBV7-2
CDR3: CASSQDSSGNTIYF
DNA: TGTGCCAGCAGCCAGGACAGCTCTGGAAACACCATATATTTT

D: TRBD1
size: few
J: TRBJ2-5
V: TRBV6-5
CDR3: CDSSHLLGGGETQYF
DNA: TGTGACAGCAGTCACCTATTAGGGGGCGGAGAGACCCAGTACTTC

D: TRBD1
size: many
J: TRBJ1-4
V: TRBV6-1
CDR3: CASSPRQGPPNEKLFF
DNA: TGTGCCAGCAGCCCTCGACAGGGCCCACCCAATGAAAAACTGTTTTTT

D: NA
size: many
J: TRBJ2-7
V: TRBV5-1
CDR3: CASSPSGHLPYEQYF
DNA: TGCGCCAGCAGTCCTTCGGGACACCTACCCTACGAGCAGTACTTC

D: TRBD2
size: NA
J: TRBJ2-1
V: TRBV20-1
CDR3: CSAEKSGGPVSYNEQFF
DNA: TGCAGTGCGGAAAAAAGCGGGGGGCCTGTCTCCTACAATGAGCAGTTCTTC

D: NA
size: many
J: TRBJ2-1
V: TRBV12-3/TRBV12-4
CDR3: CASSLSWNEQFF
DNA: TGTGCCAGCAGCCTTTCGTGGAATGAGCAGTTCTTC

D: NA
size: NA
J: TRBJ1-1
V: TRBV18
CDR3: CASSPLGGTSEAFF
DNA: TGTGCCAGCTCACCCTTGGGAGGGACATCGGAAGCTTTCTTT

D: TRBD2
size: few
J: TRBJ2-1
V: TRBV7-2
CDR3: CASSLGSGGSYNEQFF
DNA: TGTGCCAGCAGCTTAGGTAGCGGGGGCTCCTACAATGAGCAGTTCTTC

D: NA
size: few
J: TRBJ1-1
V: TRBV7-3
CDR3: CASSLLGGSNTEAFF
DNA: TGTGCCAGCAGCTTACTAGGGGGAAGTAACACTGAAGCTTTCTTT

D: TRBD2
size: few
J: TRBJ2-2
V: TRBV7-3
CDR3: CASSLTEAGGLTGELFF
DNA: TGTGCCAGCAGCTTAACGGAAGCGGGGGGGCTGACCGGGGAGCTGTTTTTT

D: NA
size: few
J: TRBJ1-4
V: TRBV5-1
CDR3: CASTGGLNEKLFF
DNA: TGCGCCAGCACGGGGGGCCTTAATGAAAAACTGTTTTTT

D: NA
size: few
J: TRBJ1-2
V: TRBV7-2
CDR3: CASSADLDNYGYTF
DNA: TGTGCCAGCAGCGCAGACCTGGATAACTATGGCTACACCTTC

D: TRBD1
size: NA
J: TRBJ2-5
V: TRBV7-6
CDR3: CASSVRDSNQETQYF
DNA: TGTGCCAGCAGCGTTCGGGACAGTAATCAAGAGACCCAGTACTTC

D: TRBD2
size: many
J: TRBJ2-3
V: TRBV6-2/TRBV6-3
CDR3: CASTLLAGATDTQYF
DNA: TGTGCCAGCACCTTACTAGCGGGGGCCACAGATACGCAGTATTTT

D: NA
size: few
J: TRBJ2-5
V: TRBV4-2
CDR3: CASSQPEAEFWGSAETQYF
DNA: TGTGCTAGCAGCCAACCCGAAGCGGAATTTTGGGGGTCGGCGGAGACCCAGTACTTC

D: TRBD2
size: few
J: TRBJ2-7
V: TRBV4-2
CDR3: CASSPVVAGGSYEQYF
DNA: TGTGCCAGCAGCCCCGTAGTGGCGGGGGGCTCCTACGAGCAGTACTTC

D: TRBD1
size: few
J: TRBJ2-6
V: TRBV5-6
CDR3: CASGQDSGANVLTF
DNA: TGTGCCAGTGGACAGGACTCTGGGGCCAACGTCCTGACTTTC

D: NA
size: many
J: TRBJ2-2
V: TRBV7-2
CDR3: CASSMGGPLPGELFF
DNA: TGTGCCAGCAGCATGGGGGGACCCTTACCCGGGGAGCTGTTTTTT

D: NA
size: NA
J: TRBJ1-2
V: TRBV5-1
CDR3: CASSFDGITANYGYTF
DNA: TGCGCCAGCAGCTTTGACGGGATTACGGCTAACTATGGCTACACCTTC

D: TRBD2
size: NA
J: TRBJ2-1
V: TRBV12-3/TRBV12-4
CDR3: CTSSARTSGRAGRENEQFF
DNA: TGTACCAGCAGTGCAAGGACTAGCGGGAGGGCCGGTAGAGAGAATGAGCAGTTCTTC

D: NA
size: NA
J: TRBJ1-1
V: TRBV25-1
CDR3: CASSEPRGNTEAFF
DNA: TGTGCCAGCAGTGAACCCCGGGGGAACACTGAAGCTTTCTTT

D: TRBD2
size: NA
J: TRBJ2-3
V: TRBV18
CDR3: CASSPVAGLADTQYF
DNA: TGTGCCAGCTCACCAGTAGCGGGACTGGCAGATACGCAGTATTTT

D: TRBD1
size: many
J: TRBJ1-1
V: TRBV20-1
CDR3: CSVEGATYTEAFF
DNA: TGCAGTGTAGAGGGGGCAACGTACACTGAAGCTTTCTTT

D: NA
size: many
J: TRBJ2-1
V: TRBV29-1
CDR3: CSVEDSRGYNEQFF
DNA: TGCAGCGTTGAAGATAGTAGGGGCTACAATGAGCAGTTCTTC

D: NA
size: NA
J: TRBJ1-2
V: TRBV29-1
CDR3: CSVVQRGGYGYTF
DNA: TGCAGCGTTGTTCAAAGGGGAGGCTATGGCTACACCTTC

D: TRBD2
size: NA
J: TRBJ2-3
V: TRBV7-8
CDR3: CATRHRGVGTDTQYF
DNA: TGTGCCACTCGTCACCGGGGGGTAGGAACAGATACGCAGTATTTT

D: NA
size: few
J: TRBJ2-4
V: TRBV7-2
CDR3: CASSLMTKQNIQYF
DNA: TGTGCCAGCAGCTTAATGACAAAACAAAACATTCAGTACTTC

D: TRBD1
size: few
J: TRBJ2-2
V: TRBV2
CDR3: CASKKDRVAGELFF
DNA: TGTGCCAGCAAAAAGGACAGGGTTGCCGGGGAGCTGTTTTTT

D: NA
size: few
J: TRBJ1-5
V: TRBV10-3
CDR3: CAISEMHPGNQPQHF
DNA: TGTGCCATCAGTGAAATGCACCCTGGGAATCAGCCCCAGCATTTT

D: TRBD1
size: many
J: TRBJ1-6
V: TRBV5-1
CDR3: CASSLPDTGVDSPLHF
DNA: TGCGCCAGCAGCTTGCCGGACACAGGGGTAGATTCACCCCTCCACTTT

D: NA
size: few
J: TRBJ2-3
V: TRBV2
CDR3: CASSDQNTDTQYF
DNA: TGTGCCAGCAGTGACCAAAACACAGATACGCAGTATTTT